Presented here are 10 T cell receptor beta chains from one specimen sequenced in a study of blood T cells in healthy people across ages. The authors ran a second PCR of about 6 to 11 cycles using a sample-barcoded 5' primer and a J-beta primer mix. TCRdb redid the calling of the 5' RACE reads with MiXCR, one entry per CDR3 protein. The data contain roughly 500,000 distinct CDR3 sequences, approximately 27% of them singletons. The source material was blood. These receptors were taken from a woman in her 70s in good health.

This chain connects TRBV12-3 or TRBV12-4 to TRBJ2-7, with D possibly being TRBD2 (6 bases). Trimming took off 5 bases at V and 3 bases at J, with 11 bases between the two ends. The CDR3 runs 13 residues. Written as DNA, the CDR3 is TGTGCCAGCAGTGCGGTGGGGGGCTACGAGCAGTACTTC. It yields the protein CASSAVGGYEQYF.

There are a few counts of this clonotype. This chain uses TRBV20-1 with TRBJ1-6; 9 nucleotides align to TRBD1. There are 19 residues in the CDR3. Germline CDR1 and CDR2: DFQATT and SNEGSKA (reference sequence). V lost 0 bases and J lost 1; bases outside the gene matches: 10. The chain's CDR3 is CSARDRIRGQGSYNSPLHF. The CDR3 nucleotides read TGCAGTGCTAGAGATCGAATTCGCGGACAGGGGTCCTATAATTCACCCCTCCACTTT.

This sequence joins TRBV7-2 and TRBJ2-3, with 8 bases that match TRBD2. This CDR3 contains 16 residues. The ends lost 4 bases at V and 1 base at J; junction bases unmatched: 7. CDR1 SGHTA and CDR2 FQGNSA come from the germline V gene. Here the CDR3 DNA reads TGTGCCAGCAGCTCCAGGCGGGGGGCGGGCACAGATACGCAGTATTTT. Translation: CASSSRRGAGTDTQYF.

The J gene is TRBJ2-5, the V gene TRBV12-3 or TRBV12-4; no definite D call. The J call could be wrong; TRBJ2-1 is a better fit for the DNA end. CDR3 length: 13 residues. CDR3 nucleotides: TGTGCCAGCAGTTTTTTAGGTACGTCAATGCAGTTCTTC. Amino acids: CASSFLGTSMQFF.

The chain is built from TRBV7-9 and TRBJ2-6; D gene uncertain. Germline values: CDR1 SEHNR, CDR2 FQNEAQ (reference sequence). There are 17 residues in the CDR3. Deletions cut 4 bases from V and 1 base from J, with 14 bases between. The CDR3 reads CASSSGSAGSGANVLTF. DNA of the CDR3: TGTGCCAGCAGCTCCGGCTCCGCCGGGTCTGGGGCCAACGTCCTGACTTTC.

This chain uses TRBV12-3 or TRBV12-4 with TRBJ1-2; 7 positions match TRBD1. CDR3 length: 15 amino acids. V dropped 5 bases and J dropped 3; count of bases not matched to a gene: 9. This CDR3 is CASSGDSGTDYGYTF. As DNA, the CDR3 is TGTGCCAGCAGTGGGGACTCCGGGACAGACTATGGCTACACCTTC.

The chain combines TRBV6-2 or TRBV6-3 with TRBJ2-7; the D is unclear. This CDR3 is built from 14 residues. The germline CDR1 and CDR2 sequences are MNHEY and SVGEGT. The V end was cut by 2 bases, the J end by 2 bases, with 10 bases between. In DNA, the CDR3 is TGTGCCAGCAGTTACCTAAATTTTGCCTACGAGCAGTACTTC. Translating it yields CASSYLNFAYEQYF.

This clonotype was seen more than once but under ten times. This CDR3 is CSARDLQSSNEKLFF. The CDR3 DNA reads as TGCAGTGCTAGAGATCTACAATCCTCTAATGAAAAACTGTTTTTT. The gene calls are TRBV20-1 and TRBJ1-4, with D uncertain. From germline, CDR1 is DFQATT and CDR2 SNEGSKA (reference sequence). CDR3 size: 15 residues. Trimming took off 0 bases at V and 3 bases at J, with 11 bases between the two ends.

This chain links TRBV4-3 with TRBJ1-6; no clear D. Germline V lookup: CDR1 LGHNA, CDR2 YSLEER. V lost 1 base and J 7 bases, leaving 5 bases between the germline ends. This CDR3 is 13 amino acids long. The CDR3 bases are TGCGCCAGCAGCCAAGTTACGAATTCACCCCTCCACTTT. Amino acid sequence: CASSQVTNSPLHF.

This clonotype was detected a few times. V usage is TRBV18 and J usage is TRBJ1-1; weak D call: TRBD1 (5 bases). Per germline, CDR1 KGHSH and CDR2 LQKENI. Trimming left V 3 bases short and J 8 bases short, with 10 bases between. The CDR3 totals 12 residues. The CDR3 protein is CASSPRDREAFF. CDR3 nucleotide sequence: TGTGCCAGCTCACCTCGGGACCGAGAAGCTTTCTTT.